This T cell receptor (beta chain) was recorded in a study of T-cell memory formation after mild COVID-19. Study conclusions and caveats: That cross-reactive memory joined was suggested by some responding clones appearing in pre-infection memory. Day 15 to 85 contractors were CD4/CD8 balanced; later expanders leaned CD4+. Chiefly within CM and EM were the contracting CD4+ clones; CD8+ ones were within EMRA.

Only a few counts were recorded for this clonotype. What it binds is not known. Libraries for TCRalpha and TCRbeta carried sample barcodes and unique molecular identifiers via 5'RACE. TCRdb recomputed calls from the 5' RACE reads with MiXCR, one row per CDR3 protein. The sample includes about 560,000 distinct CDR3 sequences, 17% of them seen just once. Germline-derived CDR1 and CDR2 are SGHVS and FQNEAQ. V gave up 8 bases and J gave up 0 bases, with 20 bases separating them. The CDR3 is 16 amino acids. The rearrangement joins TRBV7-8 to TRBJ2-7, with D perhaps matching TRBD2 (6 bases). The specimen sequenced was PBMCs or a T cell subset sorted from them (not recorded which). This sequence originates from an adult woman who had mild COVID-19 (a few samples of this study predate the infection). Cell type and time point are not known. The CDR3 coding sequence is TGTGCCAGCTCAAAACAGGAGGGTTTTAGCTCCTACGAGCAGTACTTC. The encoded protein is CASSKQEGFSSYEQYF. The whole variable domain, remainder taken from reference TRBV7-8 and TRBJ2-7, is GAGVSQSPRYKVAKRGQDVALRCDPISGHVSLFWYQQALGQGPEFLTYFQNEAQLDKSGLPSDRFFAERPEGSVSTLKIQRTQQEDSAVYLCASSKQEGFSSYEQYFGPGTRLTVT.